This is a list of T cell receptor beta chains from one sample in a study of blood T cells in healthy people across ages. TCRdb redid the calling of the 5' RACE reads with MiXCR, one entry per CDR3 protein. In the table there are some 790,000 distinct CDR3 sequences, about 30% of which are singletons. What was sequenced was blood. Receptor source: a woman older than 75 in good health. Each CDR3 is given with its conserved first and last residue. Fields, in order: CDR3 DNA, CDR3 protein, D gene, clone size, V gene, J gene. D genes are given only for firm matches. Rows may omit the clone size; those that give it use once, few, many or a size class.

CDR3nt: TGTGCCAGCAGTTTGGGGGCCAACGTCCTGACTTTC
CDR3aa: CASSLGANVLTF
d_gene: NA
abundance: many
v_gene: TRBV12-3/TRBV12-4
j_gene: TRBJ2-6

CDR3nt: TGTGCCAGCAGCCAAGATGAGGGCAGGGTTGGTGGCTACACCTTC
CDR3aa: CASSQDEGRVGGYTF
d_gene: NA
abundance: many
v_gene: TRBV3-1
j_gene: TRBJ1-2

CDR3nt: TGCGCCAGCAGCTTGGAGTATCGGGAGACCCAGTACTTC
CDR3aa: CASSLEYRETQYF
d_gene: NA
abundance: once
v_gene: TRBV5-1
j_gene: TRBJ2-5

CDR3nt: TGCGCCAGCAGCCACCAAGGCGCAAAAGGTTACGAGCAGTACTTC
CDR3aa: CASSHQGAKGYEQYF
d_gene: NA
abundance: NA
v_gene: TRBV4-1
j_gene: TRBJ2-7

CDR3nt: TGTGCCAGCAGTACGAGGGAGCATGAGCAGTTCTTC
CDR3aa: CASSTREHEQFF
d_gene: NA
abundance: many
v_gene: TRBV12-3/TRBV12-4
j_gene: TRBJ2-1

CDR3nt: TGTGCCAGCAGCTGGACATCGCGGGCAGATACGCAGTATTTT
CDR3aa: CASSWTSRADTQYF
d_gene: NA
abundance: many
v_gene: TRBV7-9
j_gene: TRBJ2-3

CDR3nt: TGCAGCGTGACCCCCGGGGGGGGTTGGGGTCAAGCCAAAAACATTCAGTACTTC
CDR3aa: CSVTPGGGWGQAKNIQYF
d_gene: TRBD2
abundance: many
v_gene: TRBV29-1
j_gene: TRBJ2-4

CDR3nt: TGTGCCAGCAGCTTGGGTGAGGTCTACCAAAACAATGGCTACACCTTC
CDR3aa: CASSLGEVYQNNGYTF
d_gene: NA
abundance: NA
v_gene: TRBV7-9
j_gene: TRBJ1-2

CDR3nt: TGTGCCAGCTCGCGGGGCGGAGAAGAGACCCAGTACTTC
CDR3aa: CASSRGGEETQYF
d_gene: NA
abundance: many
v_gene: TRBV7-9
j_gene: TRBJ2-5

CDR3nt: TGCAGTGCTAGAGTGGGACGGGGGGGCGTGTATACGCAGTATTTT
CDR3aa: CSARVGRGGVYTQYF
d_gene: TRBD2
abundance: many
v_gene: TRBV20-1
j_gene: TRBJ2-3

CDR3nt: TGCGCCAGCAGCTCCCCGTGGACAGGGGCCACCTCCACCTTC
CDR3aa: CASSSPWTGATSTF
d_gene: TRBD1
abundance: few
v_gene: TRBV5-1
j_gene: TRBJ1-2

CDR3nt: TGTGCCTGGAGTCCCCAGACAGGGTCCTACAATGAGCAGTTCTTC
CDR3aa: CAWSPQTGSYNEQFF
d_gene: TRBD1
abundance: few
v_gene: TRBV30
j_gene: TRBJ2-1

CDR3nt: TGTGCCAGCGGGACAGGGGTTAGCACAGATACGCAGTATTTT
CDR3aa: CASGTGVSTDTQYF
d_gene: TRBD1
abundance: many
v_gene: TRBV7-2
j_gene: TRBJ2-3

CDR3nt: TGTGCCAGCAGCCTTGGGACAACTAGGAACAATGAGCAGTACTTC
CDR3aa: CASSLGTTRNNEQYF
d_gene: NA
abundance: NA
v_gene: TRBV7-9
j_gene: TRBJ2-5

CDR3nt: TGCAGTGCTTCATTGGTACATGGCTACACCTTC
CDR3aa: CSASLVHGYTF
d_gene: NA
abundance: many
v_gene: TRBV20-1
j_gene: TRBJ1-2